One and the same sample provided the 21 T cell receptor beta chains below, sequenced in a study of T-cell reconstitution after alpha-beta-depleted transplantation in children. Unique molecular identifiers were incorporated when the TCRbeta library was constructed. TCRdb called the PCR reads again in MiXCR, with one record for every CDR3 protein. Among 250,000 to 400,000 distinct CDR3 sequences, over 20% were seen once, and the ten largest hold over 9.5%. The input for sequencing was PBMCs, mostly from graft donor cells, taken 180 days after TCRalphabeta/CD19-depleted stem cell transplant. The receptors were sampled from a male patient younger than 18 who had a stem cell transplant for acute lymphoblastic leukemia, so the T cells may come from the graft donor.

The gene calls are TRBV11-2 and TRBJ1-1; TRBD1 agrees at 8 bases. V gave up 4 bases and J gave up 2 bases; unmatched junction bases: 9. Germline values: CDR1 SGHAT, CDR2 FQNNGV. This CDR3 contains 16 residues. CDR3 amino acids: CASSWGRGQVNTEAFF. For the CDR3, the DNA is TGTGCCAGCAGCTGGGGGAGGGGACAGGTTAACACTGAAGCTTTCTTT.

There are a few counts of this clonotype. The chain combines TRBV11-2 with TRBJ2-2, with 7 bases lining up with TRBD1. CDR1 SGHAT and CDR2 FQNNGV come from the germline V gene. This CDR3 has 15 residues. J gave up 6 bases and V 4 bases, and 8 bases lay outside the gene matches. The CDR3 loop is CASSSTGSGAGELFF. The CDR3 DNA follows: TGTGCCAGCAGCTCGACAGGGTCTGGAGCCGGGGAGCTGTTTTTT.

The CDR3 sequence: CASSLHGKETQYF. The CDR3 DNA is TGCGCCAGCAGCTTGCACGGTAAAGAGACCCAGTACTTC. The chain combines TRBV5-1 with TRBJ2-5; D remains unclear. The CDR3 totals 13 residues. CDR1 and CDR2 (germline): SGHRS, YFSETQ. The ends were cut back, 1 base at V and 3 bases at J, with 7 bases in the middle. Drawing the rest from reference TRBV5-1 and TRBJ2-5, the complete variable domain is KAGVTQTPRYLIKTRGQQVTLSCSPISGHRSVSWYQQTPGQGLQFLFEYFSETQRNKGNFPGRFSGRQFSNSRSEMNVSTLELGDSALYLCASSLHGKETQYFGPGTRLLVL.

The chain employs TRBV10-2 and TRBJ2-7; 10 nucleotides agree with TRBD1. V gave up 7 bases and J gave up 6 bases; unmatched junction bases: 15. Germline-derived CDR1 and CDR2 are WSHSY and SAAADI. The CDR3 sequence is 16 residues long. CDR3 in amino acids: CASKYLRDRGIGEQYF. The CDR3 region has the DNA TGCGCCAGCAAATATCTCCGGGACAGGGGTATCGGCGAGCAGTACTTC.

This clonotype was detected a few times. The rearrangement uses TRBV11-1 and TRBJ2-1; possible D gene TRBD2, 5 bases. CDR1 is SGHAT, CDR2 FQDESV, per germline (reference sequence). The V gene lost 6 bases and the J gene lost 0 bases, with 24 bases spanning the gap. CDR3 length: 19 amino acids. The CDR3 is CASSYPHIDEGSSYNEQFF. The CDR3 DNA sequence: TGTGCCAGCAGTTACCCCCATATTGATGAGGGAAGCTCCTACAATGAGCAGTTCTTC.

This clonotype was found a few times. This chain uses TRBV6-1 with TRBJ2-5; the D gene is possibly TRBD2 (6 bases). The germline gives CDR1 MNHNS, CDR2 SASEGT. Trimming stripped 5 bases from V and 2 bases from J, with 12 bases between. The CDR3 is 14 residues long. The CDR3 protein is CASSTGTQQETQYF. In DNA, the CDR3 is TGTGCCAGCAGTACCGGGACTCAGCAAGAGACCCAGTACTTC.

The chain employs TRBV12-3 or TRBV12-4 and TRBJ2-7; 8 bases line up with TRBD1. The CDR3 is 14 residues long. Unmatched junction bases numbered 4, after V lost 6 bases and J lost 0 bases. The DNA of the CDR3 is TGTGCCAGCAGATCCGGACAGGGCTCCTACGAGCAGTACTTC. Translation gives CASRSGQGSYEQYF.

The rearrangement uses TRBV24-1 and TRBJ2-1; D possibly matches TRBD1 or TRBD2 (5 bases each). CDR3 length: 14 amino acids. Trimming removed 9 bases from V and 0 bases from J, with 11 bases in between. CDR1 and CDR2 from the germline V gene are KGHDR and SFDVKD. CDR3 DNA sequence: TGTGCCACCGGGGGTACTGACTCCTACAATGAGCAGTTCTTC. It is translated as CATGGTDSYNEQFF.

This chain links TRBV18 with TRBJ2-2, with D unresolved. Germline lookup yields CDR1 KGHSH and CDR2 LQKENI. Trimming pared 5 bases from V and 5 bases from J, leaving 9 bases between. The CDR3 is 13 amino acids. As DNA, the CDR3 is TGTGCCAGCTCATCCCTCGAGACCGGGGAGCTGTTTTTT. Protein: CASSSLETGELFF.

CDR3 bases: TGCGCCAGCAGGGACTCGATACGTTTAGCGGGAGGGCCGCGAGAGCAGTACTTC. It codes for CASRDSIRLAGGPREQYF. The rearrangement joins TRBV5-1 to TRBJ2-7, with 11 bases fitting TRBD2. The germline V gene encodes CDR1 SGHRS and CDR2 YFSETQ. The J segment lost 7 bases and the V segment lost 5 bases, leaving 20 bases of the junction unmatched. The CDR3 has 18 residues.

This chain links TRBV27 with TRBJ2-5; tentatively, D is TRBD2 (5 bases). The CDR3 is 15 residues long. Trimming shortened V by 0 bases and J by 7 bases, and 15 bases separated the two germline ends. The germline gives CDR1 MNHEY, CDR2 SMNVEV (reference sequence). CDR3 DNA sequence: TGTGCCAGCAGTTTATCCCACAGAGGGTACGGGACCCAGTACTTC. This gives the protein CASSLSHRGYGTQYF.

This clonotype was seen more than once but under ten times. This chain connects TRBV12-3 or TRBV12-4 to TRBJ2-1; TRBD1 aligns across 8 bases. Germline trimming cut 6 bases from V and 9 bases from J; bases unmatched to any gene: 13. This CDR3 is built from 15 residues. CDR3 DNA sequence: TGTGCCAGCAGAAACGTCAGGGGGCGCTTAAGTGAGCAGTTCTTC. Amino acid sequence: CASRNVRGRLSEQFF.

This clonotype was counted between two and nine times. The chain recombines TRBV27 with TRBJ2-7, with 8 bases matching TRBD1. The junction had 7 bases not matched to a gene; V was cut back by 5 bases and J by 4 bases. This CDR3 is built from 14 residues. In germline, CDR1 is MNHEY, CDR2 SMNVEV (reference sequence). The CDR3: CASSPRQGWYEQYF. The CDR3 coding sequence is TGTGCCAGCAGTCCCAGACAGGGGTGGTACGAGCAGTACTTC.

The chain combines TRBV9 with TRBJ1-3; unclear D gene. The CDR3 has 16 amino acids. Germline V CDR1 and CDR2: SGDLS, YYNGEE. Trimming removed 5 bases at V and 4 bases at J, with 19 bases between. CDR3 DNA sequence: TGTGCCAGCAGATCCAGGTTCCCAGTGGGAGGAAACACCATATATTTT. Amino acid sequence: CASRSRFPVGGNTIYF.

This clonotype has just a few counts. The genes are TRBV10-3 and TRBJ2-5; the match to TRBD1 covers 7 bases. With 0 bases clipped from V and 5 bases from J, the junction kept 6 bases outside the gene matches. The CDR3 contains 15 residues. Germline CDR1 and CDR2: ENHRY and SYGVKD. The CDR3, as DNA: TGTGCCATCAGTGAGTCAGGGGGCGCGGCGGAGACCCAGTACTTC. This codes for CAISESGGAAETQYF.

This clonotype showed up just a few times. The CDR3 here is CSVVASGHNEQFF. CDR3 bases: TGCAGCGTTGTGGCTAGCGGGCACAATGAGCAGTTCTTC. This chain links TRBV29-1 with TRBJ2-1; TRBD2 agrees at 8 bases. After removal of 4 bases from V and 5 bases from J, the junction contained 4 bases not matched to a gene. Per germline, CDR1 SQVTM and CDR2 ANQGSEA. The CDR3 is 13 amino acids.

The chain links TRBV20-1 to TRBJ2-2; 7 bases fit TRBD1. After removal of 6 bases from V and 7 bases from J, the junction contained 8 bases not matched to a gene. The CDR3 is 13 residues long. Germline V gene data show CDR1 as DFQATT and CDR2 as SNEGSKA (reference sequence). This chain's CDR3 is CSAQRQGIGELFF. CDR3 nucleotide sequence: TGCAGTGCCCAAAGACAGGGTATCGGGGAGCTGTTTTTT.

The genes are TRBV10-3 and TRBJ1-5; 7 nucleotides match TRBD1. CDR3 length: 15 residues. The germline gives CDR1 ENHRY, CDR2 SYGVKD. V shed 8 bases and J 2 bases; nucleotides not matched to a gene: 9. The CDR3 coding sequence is TGTGCCATCCACCCAGGGGGAGAGGGCAATCAGCCCCAGCATTTT. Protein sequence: CAIHPGGEGNQPQHF.

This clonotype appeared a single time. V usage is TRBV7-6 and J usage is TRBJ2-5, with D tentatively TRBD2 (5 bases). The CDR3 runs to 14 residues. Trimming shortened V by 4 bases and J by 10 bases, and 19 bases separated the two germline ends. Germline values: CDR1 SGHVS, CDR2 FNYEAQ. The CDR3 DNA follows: TGTGCCAGCAGCTCTCCCCCCTTAGAGAGGGACCAGTACTTC. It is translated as CASSSPPLERDQYF.

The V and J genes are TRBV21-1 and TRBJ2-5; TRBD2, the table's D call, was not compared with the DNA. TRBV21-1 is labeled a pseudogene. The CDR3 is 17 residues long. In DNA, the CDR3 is TGTGCCAGGGCTAAAAAAACTAGCGGGCGAGATCGAGAGACCCAGTACTTC. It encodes CARAKKTSGRDRETQYF.

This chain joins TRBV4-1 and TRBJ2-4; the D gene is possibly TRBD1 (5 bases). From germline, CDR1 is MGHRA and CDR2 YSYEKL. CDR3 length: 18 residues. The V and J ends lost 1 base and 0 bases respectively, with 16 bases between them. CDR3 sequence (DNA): TGCGCCAGCAGCCAAGCTACCCTGACAGCCTTAGCCAAAAACATTCAGTACTTC. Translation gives CASSQATLTALAKNIQYF.